The 19 T cell receptor beta chains below were found in one sample sequenced in a study of blood T cell repertoires in COVID-19. Produced via immunoSEQ multiplex PCR; TCRdb's table is partial and in-frame only. Seen here are just under 350,000 clones, almost 90% observed once, and the top ten hold approximately 7.4%. Sequencing used peripheral blood. All receptors come from a woman in her seventies with COVID-19, enrolled during active disease.

This chain uses TRBV29-1 with TRBJ1-1; no firm D call. The germline gives CDR1 SQVTM, CDR2 ANQGSEA. The CDR3 runs 15 residues. Trimming removed 7 bases from V and 1 base from J, with 19 bases in between. CDR3 in DNA: TGCAGCGCGGGCGGGAGGAGGTCTGAGAACACTGAAGCTTTCTTT. The encoded protein is CSAGGRRSENTEAFF.

This clone has a single count. J is TRBJ1-1 and V is TRBV27; D is perhaps TRBD1 (5 bases). Deletions cut 4 bases from V and 5 bases from J, with 17 bases between. Germline V gene sequence: CDR1 MNHEY, CDR2 SMNVEV (reference sequence). The CDR3 runs to 15 residues. CDR3 sequence: CASSSGPHRGTEAFF. CDR3 bases: TGTGCCAGCAGTTCTGGGCCGCATCGGGGGACTGAAGCTTTCTTT.

The chain links TRBV7-7 to TRBJ2-7; weak D call: TRBD1 (5 bases). This CDR3 has 16 residues. The ends were cut back, 5 bases at V and 5 bases at J, with 22 bases in the middle. Germline V CDR1 and CDR2: SSHAT, FNYEAQ (reference sequence). The CDR3 coding sequence is TGTGCCAGCAGCACACATCCGGTCGGGCAGGGCCACGAGCAGTACTTC. Residues: CASSTHPVGQGHEQYF.

The genes are TRBV7-3 and TRBJ2-6; D gene unclear. CDR1 SGHTA and CDR2 FQGTGA come from the germline V gene. The CDR3 contains 15 residues. Trimming pared 2 bases from V and 4 bases from J, leaving 9 bases between. The CDR3 spells CASSLPGSGANVLTF. The CDR3 DNA reads TGTGCCAGCAGCTTACCAGGATCCGGGGCCAACGTCCTGACTTTC.

Only one count was recorded for this clone. The V call is TRBV5-4, the J call TRBJ2-1; 12 positions match TRBD2. CDR3 size: 15 residues. Trimming took 4 bases from V and 9 from J; bases not matched to a gene: 8. Germline values: CDR1 SGHNT, CDR2 YYREEE (reference sequence). The CDR3 reads CASSAPSGGAAEQFF. In DNA, the CDR3 is TGTGCCAGCAGCGCCCCTAGCGGGGGGGCCGCTGAGCAGTTCTTC.

The chain is built from TRBV5-1 and TRBJ2-7, with 8 bases lining up with TRBD1. Germline CDR1 reads SGHRS; CDR2 reads YFSETQ. The CDR3 contains 16 residues. Unmatched junction bases numbered 11, after V lost 0 bases and J lost 6 bases. In DNA form, the CDR3 reads TGCGCCAGCAGCTTGGACTTCCAGGGGGCTATGGGCGAGCAGTACTTC. Translating gives CASSLDFQGAMGEQYF.

This chain joins TRBV5-1 and TRBJ2-5, with D perhaps matching TRBD2 (7 bases). From germline, CDR1 is SGHRS and CDR2 YFSETQ. Trimming shortened V by 0 bases and J by 5 bases, and 14 bases separated the two germline ends. The CDR3 runs to 15 residues. Written as DNA, the CDR3 is TGCGCCAGCAGCTTGGTCGCGGGGGCGGGTGAGACCCAGTACTTC. This encodes CASSLVAGAGETQYF.

This clone was seen more than once but under ten times. V usage is TRBV7-6 and J usage is TRBJ2-7; D is possibly TRBD1 (7 bases). V was clipped by 4 bases and J by 8 bases, with 12 bases between them. CDR3 length equals 12 residues. The V gene's germline CDR1 is SGHVS and CDR2 FNYEAQ. The DNA of the CDR3 is TGTGCCAGCAGCTCGGGGGACAGAAAGCAGTACTTC. Amino acids: CASSSGDRKQYF.

This clone occurred once. The chain combines TRBV27 with TRBJ2-6, with 7 bases matching TRBD1. The CDR3 has 15 residues. Germline V lookup: CDR1 MNHEY, CDR2 SMNVEV (reference sequence). The V segment lost 6 bases and the J segment 0 bases; nucleotides outside the gene matches: 2. The CDR3 DNA reads as TGTGCCAGCAGGGGGGACAGCTCTGGGGCCAACGTCCTGACTTTC. The encoded protein is CASRGDSSGANVLTF. The full variable domain, with the rest looked up from reference TRBV27 and TRBJ2-6, is EAQVTQNPRYLITVTGKKLTVTCSQNMNHEYMSWYRQDPGLGLRQIYYSMNVEVTDKGDVPEGYKVSRKEKRNFPLILESPSPNQTSLYFCASRGDSSGANVLTFGAGSRLTVL.

In its sample, this clone was seen a few times. The chain recombines TRBV30 with TRBJ1-2; 9 bases line up with TRBD1. Germline V gene data show CDR1 as GTSNPN and CDR2 as SVGIG (reference sequence). V shed 3 bases and J 2 bases; nucleotides not matched to a gene: 10. This CDR3 spans 16 amino acids. CDR3 nucleotides: TGTGCCTGGAGCCAATCCGGGACAGGGAGGAACTATGGCTACACCTTC. Translating it yields CAWSQSGTGRNYGYTF. Full variable domain (rest looked up from reference TRBV30 and TRBJ1-2): SQTIHQWPATLVQPVGSPLSLECTVEGTSNPNLYWYRQAAGRGLQLLFYSVGIGQISSEVPQNLSASRPQDRQFILSSKKLLLSDSGFYLCAWSQSGTGRNYGYTFGSGTRLTVV.

The chain links TRBV30 to TRBJ2-7; TRBD2 aligns across 8 bases. V shed 0 bases and J 5 bases; nucleotides not matched to a gene: 6. The CDR3 covers 14 residues. CDR1 is GTSNPN, CDR2 SVGIG, per germline (reference sequence). The CDR3 spells CAWSVRGGRDEQYF. CDR3 coding DNA: TGTGCCTGGAGTGTACGCGGGGGGCGGGACGAGCAGTACTTC.

This clone was seen only a few times. The chain employs TRBV5-4 and TRBJ1-2; TRBD1 matches at 11 bases. The CDR3 sequence is 15 residues long. After removal of 2 bases from V and 4 bases from J, the junction contained 4 bases not matched to a gene. The germline CDR1 and CDR2 sequences are SGHNT and YYREEE (reference sequence). CDR3 DNA sequence: TGTGCCAGCAGCTTATCCGGGACAGGGGGCTATGGCTACACCTTC. This gives the protein CASSLSGTGGYGYTF.

This chain's CDR3 is CASSQTGWTEAFF. The CDR3 DNA is TGTGCCAGCAGCCAGACAGGGTGGACTGAAGCTTTCTTT. The rearrangement joins TRBV6-5 to TRBJ1-1, with 7 nucleotides matching TRBD1. V gave up 6 bases and J gave up 5 bases; unmatched junction bases: 6. CDR3 size: 13 residues. From germline, CDR1 is MNHEY and CDR2 SVGAGI.

A few counts support this clone. This CDR3 reads CASSIYRNTEAFF. As DNA, the CDR3 is TGTGCCAGCAGTATTTACAGGAACACTGAAGCTTTCTTT. The chain carries TRBV6-5 and TRBJ1-1; D ambiguous. This CDR3 has 13 residues. CDR1 and CDR2 (germline): MNHEY, SVGAGI. Trimming removed 5 bases at V and 1 base at J, with 8 bases between.

The chain joins TRBV11-2 to TRBJ2-7; D is unresolved. CDR1 is SGHAT and CDR2 is FQNNGV in the germline V gene. This CDR3 spans 13 amino acids. Trimming removed 3 bases at V and 1 base at J, with 7 bases between. The CDR3 here is CASSLPQSYEQYF. The CDR3 DNA is TGTGCCAGCAGCTTGCCCCAGTCCTACGAGCAGTACTTC.

The chain uses TRBV21-1 and TRBJ1-4; TRBD1 reflects the table's D call only, with no check against the DNA. TRBV21-1 is a listed pseudogene. The CDR3 extends over 15 amino acids. This chain's CDR3 is CASSRADRVYEKLFF. In DNA, the CDR3 is TGTGCCAGCAGCCGTGCGGACAGGGTATATGAAAAACTGTTTTTT.

This chain's CDR3 is CASSYRTKSTEAFF. The CDR3 DNA is TGTGCCAGCAGTTACAGGACAAAGAGCACTGAAGCTTTCTTT. The chain employs TRBV6-6 and TRBJ1-1, with D possibly TRBD1 on 5 matching bases. Deletions cut 2 bases from V and 4 bases from J, with 11 bases between. Germline CDR1 reads MNHNY; CDR2 reads SVGAGI (reference sequence). The CDR3 sequence is 14 residues long.

The DNA for the CDR3 is TGTGCCTGGAACACCGGGAGGACTGAAGCTTTCTTT. This encodes CAWNTGRTEAFF. The chain is built from TRBV30 and TRBJ1-1; D call uncertain. Trimming left V 4 bases short and J 5 bases short, with 11 bases between. Germline CDR1 reads GTSNPN; CDR2 reads SVGIG (reference sequence). This CDR3 contains 12 residues.

The chain's CDR3 is CAIPPSGQSQERQYF. The CDR3 DNA is TGTGCCATCCCCCCGAGCGGCCAGTCCCAAGAAAGACAGTACTTC. The chain links TRBV7-9 to TRBJ2-5, with D possibly matching TRBD2 (5 bases). The CDR3 runs 15 residues. V dropped 10 bases and J dropped 11 bases, with 29 bases sitting between them. Per the germline V gene, CDR1 is SEHNR and CDR2 is FQNEAQ (reference sequence).